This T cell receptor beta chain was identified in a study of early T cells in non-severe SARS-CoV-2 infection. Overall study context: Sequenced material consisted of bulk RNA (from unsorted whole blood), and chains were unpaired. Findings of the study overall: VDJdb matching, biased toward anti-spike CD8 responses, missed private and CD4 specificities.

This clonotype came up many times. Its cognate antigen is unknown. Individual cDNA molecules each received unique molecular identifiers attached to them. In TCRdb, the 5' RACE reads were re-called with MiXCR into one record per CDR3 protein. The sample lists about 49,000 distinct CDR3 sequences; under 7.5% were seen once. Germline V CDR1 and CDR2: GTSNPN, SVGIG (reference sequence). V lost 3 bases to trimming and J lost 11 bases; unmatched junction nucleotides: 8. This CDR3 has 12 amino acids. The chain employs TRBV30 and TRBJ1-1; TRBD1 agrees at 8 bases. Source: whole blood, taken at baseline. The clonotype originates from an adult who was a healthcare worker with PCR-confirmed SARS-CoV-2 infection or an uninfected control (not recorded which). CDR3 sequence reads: CAWRAGGGLAFF. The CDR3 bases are TGTGCCTGGAGGGCAGGGGGCGGGTTGGCTTTCTTT.